The 21 T cell receptor beta chains in this list originate from one sample, sequenced in a study of shared clonotypes between healthy human individuals. Libraries were prepared by immunoSEQ multiplex PCR; TCRdb keeps only in-frame clonotypes and omits some of them. The sample has more than 2 million clones; 95% are singletons. Sequenced input: naive CD4+ T cells sorted from blood. Indicated subset: CD45RA+ positively selected. Receptors were obtained from a man between 18 and 35 years old in good health.

This clone was counted a single time. The V and J genes are TRBV6-5 and TRBJ1-6; 9 nucleotides match TRBD1. The CDR3 runs to 14 residues. J lost 8 bases, V lost 6 bases, and 5 bases had no gene match. The germline V gene has CDR1 MNHEY and CDR2 SVGAGI. CDR3 bases: TGTGCCAGCAGCCGGGGGGACAGGGATTCACCCCTCCACTTT. Translated, it gives CASSRGDRDSPLHF.

The V and J genes are TRBV5-3 and TRBJ2-1; D possibly corresponds to TRBD2 (5 bases). TRBV5-3 is noted as an ORF with a role that remains uncertain. V lost 2 bases and J 4 bases, leaving 16 bases between the germline ends. The CDR3 extends over 16 amino acids. The CDR3 region has the DNA TGTGCCAGAAGCTTAAGGCGGAGGACGCCGTACAATGAGCAGTTCTTC. This sequence encodes CARSLRRRTPYNEQFF.

This clone showed up just once. This rearrangement joins TRBV7-9 to TRBJ1-3; D not certain. V dropped 5 bases and J dropped 0 bases, with 8 bases sitting between them. Germline CDR1 is SEHNR and CDR2 is FQNEAQ (reference sequence). The CDR3 is 14 residues long. This CDR3 is CASSRGNSGNTIYF. CDR3 bases: TGTGCCAGCAGCCGAGGGAACTCTGGAAACACCATATATTTT. Looking up the rest from reference TRBV7-9 and TRBJ1-3 gives the full variable domain: DTGVSQNPRHKITKRGQNVTFRCDPISEHNRLYWYRQTLGQGPEFLTYFQNEAQLEKSRLLSDRFSAERPKGSFSTLEIQRTEQGDSAMYLCASSRGNSGNTIYFGEGSWLTVV.

V and J are TRBV28 and TRBJ2-2; TRBD1 or TRBD2 may be the D gene (6 bases each). Deletions cut 10 bases from V and 5 bases from J, with 20 bases between. CDR1 and CDR2 (germline): MDHEN, SYDVKM. This CDR3 has 15 amino acids. The CDR3 bases are TGTGCCACCCGGAACTGGGGGGCAGTAACCGGGGAGCTGTTTTTT. This translates into CATRNWGAVTGELFF.

This chain joins TRBV29-1 and TRBJ1-1, with D unclear. Trimming removed 4 bases from V and 1 base from J, with 4 bases in between. The germline V gene encodes CDR1 SQVTM and CDR2 ANQGSEA. The CDR3 spans 11 residues. The CDR3 loop is CSVVTNTEAFF. The CDR3, as DNA: TGCAGCGTTGTGACGAACACTGAAGCTTTCTTT.

The gene calls are TRBV25-1 and TRBJ1-3; maybe TRBD1 (5 bases). The germline V gene encodes CDR1 MGHDK and CDR2 SYGVNS. V was clipped by 6 bases and J by 3 bases, with 12 bases between them. The length of the CDR3 is 14 residues. CDR3 protein: CASRSTDHGNTIYF. For the CDR3, the DNA is TGTGCCAGCAGATCGACAGACCATGGAAACACCATATATTTT. The complete variable domain, with remaining parts taken from reference TRBV25-1 and TRBJ1-3, reads EADIYQTPRYLVIGTGKKITLECSQTMGHDKMYWYQQDPGMELHLIHYSYGVNSTEKGDLSSESTVSRIRTEHFPLTLESARPSHTSQYLCASRSTDHGNTIYFGEGSWLTVV.

The chain joins TRBV4-2 to TRBJ1-6; maybe TRBD1 (5 bases). CDR1 and CDR2 from the germline V gene are LGHNA and YNFKEQ. The CDR3 contains 16 residues. Trimming cost V 1 base and J 1 base, with 8 bases left between them. DNA of the CDR3: TGTGCCAGCAGCCAAGGGGACGGATCCTATAATTCACCCCTCCACTTT. This encodes CASSQGDGSYNSPLHF.

This clone was detected once. J is TRBJ2-6 and V is TRBV5-1, with D unresolved. Germline CDR1 is SGHRS and CDR2 is YFSETQ. V dropped 2 bases and J dropped 0 bases, with 12 bases sitting between them. The CDR3 length is 17 residues. The CDR3 is CASSFGPSPSGANVLTF. CDR3 nucleotides: TGCGCCAGCAGCTTCGGGCCGTCGCCCTCTGGGGCCAACGTCCTGACTTTC.

The chain carries TRBV10-3 and TRBJ2-7, with 14 bases identical to TRBD2. This CDR3 is built from 14 residues. CDR1 and CDR2 from the germline V gene are ENHRY and SYGVKD. V gave up 6 bases and J gave up 5 bases; unmatched junction bases: 3. The CDR3 is CAIRGTSGSDEQYF. Written as DNA, the CDR3 is TGTGCCATCAGGGGGACTAGCGGGAGCGACGAGCAGTACTTC.

This rearrangement joins TRBV27 to TRBJ2-3; 8 bases are a match to TRBD2. The junction had 5 bases not matched to a gene; V was cut back by 2 bases and J by 4 bases. The CDR3 consists of 15 residues. The germline CDR1 and CDR2 sequences are MNHEY and SMNVEV (reference sequence). The CDR3 region is CASSLGRGVADTQYF. CDR3 nucleotide sequence: TGTGCCAGCAGTTTAGGGCGGGGGGTCGCAGATACGCAGTATTTT.

The V call is TRBV10-3, the J call TRBJ2-3, with D perhaps assigned TRBD1 or TRBD2 (5 bases each). Trimming left V 3 bases short and J 1 base short, with 11 bases between. CDR1 ENHRY and CDR2 SYGVKD come from the germline V gene. The CDR3 sequence is 15 residues long. The CDR3 nucleotides are TGTGCCATCAGTGACGGGGCCTTAGGCACAGATACGCAGTATTTT. Residues: CAISDGALGTDTQYF.

To note about this clone: The same CDR3 is also encoded by other DNA sequences in this sample. The V call is TRBV9, the J call TRBJ2-5; maybe TRBD1 (6 bases). The length of the CDR3 is 13 residues. Per germline, CDR1 SGDLS and CDR2 YYNGEE. V lost 4 bases to trimming and J lost 2 bases, with 9 bases between them. CDR3 DNA: TGTGCCAGCAGCCCCAGGGGACAAGAGACCCAGTACTTC. Translated: CASSPRGQETQYF.

J is TRBJ1-1 and V is TRBV30; maybe TRBD1 (6 bases). The CDR3 has 14 amino acids. Germline V gene data show CDR1 as GTSNPN and CDR2 as SVGIG (reference sequence). V lost 3 bases to trimming and J lost 0 bases, with 11 bases between them. The CDR3 sequence is CAWRGGLMNTEAFF. The DNA for the CDR3 is TGTGCCTGGAGGGGGGGCCTGATGAACACTGAAGCTTTCTTT.

V and J are TRBV7-2 and TRBJ2-1; weak D call: TRBD2 (5 bases). CDR3 length: 14 residues. The V end was cut by 3 bases, the J end by 4 bases, with 10 bases between. Germline V CDR1 and CDR2: SGHTA, FQGNSA. The CDR3, as DNA: TGTGCCAGCAGCTTGGACGGGGAATACAATGAGCAGTTCTTC. Amino acid sequence: CASSLDGEYNEQFF.

This clone was recorded a few times. This chain joins TRBV10-2 and TRBJ1-6; D is uncertain. The germline CDR1 and CDR2 sequences are WSHSY and SAAADI. CDR3 length: 13 amino acids. Trimming stripped 0 bases from V and 3 bases from J, with 0 bases between. The chain's CDR3 is CASSESYNSPLHF. CDR3 bases: TGCGCCAGCAGTGAGTCCTATAATTCACCCCTCCACTTT.

The chain joins TRBV9 to TRBJ2-5; a weak D match, TRBD1 (7 bases). Between the trimmed V and J ends, which lost 6 bases and 4 bases, there was a span of 16 bases. Per the germline V gene, CDR1 is SGDLS and CDR2 is YYNGEE. The CDR3 totals 14 residues. The CDR3 DNA sequence: TGTGCCAGCACCACCTCAGGGGGAGGAGAGACCCAGTACTTC. Translated: CASTTSGGGETQYF.

DNA for the CDR3: TGTGCCAGCAGCCAGATACGGGGGCCCGGGGAGCTGTTTTTT. Translation: CASSQIRGPGELFF. This sequence joins TRBV5-8 and TRBJ2-2, with D perhaps assigned TRBD1 or TRBD2 (6 bases each). This CDR3 spans 14 amino acids. The germline gives CDR1 SGHTS, CDR2 YDEGEE. V was pared by 4 bases and J by 6 bases, with 13 bases between. Filled out from reference TRBV5-8 and TRBJ2-2, the complete variable domain reads EAGVTQSPTHLIKTRGQQATLRCSPISGHTSVYWYQQALGLGLQFLLWYDEGEERNRGNFPPRFSGRQFPNYSSELNVNALELEDSALYLCASSQIRGPGELFFGEGSRLTVL.

The gene calls are TRBV7-2 and TRBJ1-5; possibly TRBD1 for D (5 bases). The CDR3 is 15 residues long. Trimming removed 6 bases at V and 6 bases at J, with 18 bases between. The germline V gene encodes CDR1 SGHTA and CDR2 FQGNSA. The CDR3 sequence is CASSLEAGRAQPQHF. The DNA for the CDR3 is TGTGCCAGCAGTCTAGAGGCAGGGCGAGCTCAGCCCCAGCATTTT.

The chain uses TRBV10-1 and TRBJ2-7, with D possibly matching TRBD1 (6 bases). From germline, CDR1 is WNHNN and CDR2 SYGVQD (reference sequence). The V end lost 10 bases, the J end lost 1 base, and 11 bases lay between the germline ends. The CDR3 runs to 12 residues. The CDR3 region has the DNA TGCGCCAATCCGGGACATTCCTACGAGCAGTACTTC. The encoded protein is CANPGHSYEQYF.

The V and J genes are TRBV15 and TRBJ1-3, with TRBD1 identical over 8 bases. J was trimmed by 0 bases and V by 5 bases; bases with no gene match: 6. Looked up from germline, CDR1 is LNHNV and CDR2 is YYDKDF (reference sequence). The CDR3 sequence is 16 residues long. Here the CDR3 reads CATSAGTGYSGNTIYF. The DNA of the CDR3 is TGTGCCACCAGCGCCGGGACAGGTTACTCTGGAAACACCATATATTTT.

The DNA of the CDR3 is TGTGCCAGCGAGACAGGGCGGGACACTGAAGCTTTCTTT. Translation: CASETGRDTEAFF. This rearrangement joins TRBV6-1 to TRBJ1-1, with TRBD1 identical over 7 bases. This CDR3 is built from 13 residues. V lost 8 bases to trimming and J lost 3 bases; unmatched junction nucleotides: 6. Germline CDR1 reads MNHNS; CDR2 reads SASEGT.